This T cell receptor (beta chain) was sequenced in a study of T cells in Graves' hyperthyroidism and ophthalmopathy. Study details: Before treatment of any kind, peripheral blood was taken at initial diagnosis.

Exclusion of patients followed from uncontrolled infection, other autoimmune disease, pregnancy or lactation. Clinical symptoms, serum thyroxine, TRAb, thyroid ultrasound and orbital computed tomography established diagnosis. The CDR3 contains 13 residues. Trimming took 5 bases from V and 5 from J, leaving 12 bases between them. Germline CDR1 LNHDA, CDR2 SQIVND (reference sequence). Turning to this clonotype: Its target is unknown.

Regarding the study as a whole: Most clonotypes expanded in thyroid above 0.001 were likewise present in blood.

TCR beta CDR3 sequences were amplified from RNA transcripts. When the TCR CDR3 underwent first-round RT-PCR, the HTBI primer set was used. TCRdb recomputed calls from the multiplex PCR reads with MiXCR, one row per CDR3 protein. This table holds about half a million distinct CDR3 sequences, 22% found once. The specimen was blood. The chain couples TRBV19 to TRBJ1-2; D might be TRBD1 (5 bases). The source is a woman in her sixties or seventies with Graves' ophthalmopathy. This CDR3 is CASSGGHGYGYTF. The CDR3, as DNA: TGTGCCAGTAGTGGCGGACATGGTTATGGCTACACCTTC.